This TCR beta chain stems from a study of blood T cell repertoires in COVID-19. Study summary: The United States, Italy and Spain supplied acute and convalescent COVID-19 samples. Sources were T cells, B-cell-depleted T cells, or PBMCs; the material itself was cDNA or gDNA.

Per the authors' pipeline: Using reference gene primer amplification, nucleated cell counts were estimated. Sequenced by immunoSEQ multiplex PCR; TCRdb stores in-frame clones only, minus some. D and trimming come from the DNA, and the V and J calls and clone size come from that table. Of about 230,000 clones listed, roughly 83% are singletons. This receptor was obtained from a man aged 35-49 years with acute or convalescent COVID-19. The sequenced sample consisted of peripheral blood.

This chain's CDR3 is CAISSTGNTEAFF. The DNA of the CDR3 is TGTGCCATCAGTTCTACAGGGAACACTGAAGCTTTCTTT. J is TRBJ1-1 and V is TRBV10-3; possibly TRBD1 for D (5 bases). Germline V gene sequence: CDR1 ENHRY, CDR2 SYGVKD. The CDR3 consists of 13 residues. V gave up 5 bases and J gave up 1 base, with 8 bases separating them.